The rows below give T cell receptor beta chains drawn from one sample of a study of shared clonotypes between healthy human individuals. Only in-frame clones appear in the TCRdb table, and some are missing; sequencing was by immunoSEQ multiplex PCR. The sample includes 1,400,000 or so clones, 98% to 99% seen only once; the top ten take 0.36%. Sequencing was carried out using naive CD4+ T cells sorted from blood. The receptors originated from a man aged 25 to 45 in good health. CDR3s include the opening cysteine and the closing phenylalanine or tryptophan. D genes are given only for firm matches.

TRBV2	.	CASSSDRLTGELFF
TRBV18	TRBD1	CASSPRGTGDGFNGYTF
TRBV14	.	CASSLQLSYNEQFF
TRBV7-9	TRBD1	CASSRYGTASYEQYF
TRBV4-3	.	CASSQEAARGANYGYTF
TRBV7-9	.	CASSSDDRTNTGELFF
TRBV19	.	CASSIDYATDQPQHF
TRBV9	.	CASSVSLGSGSSYEQYF
TRBV19	TRBD2	CASSIGAHTGTSGRAVFGNEQFF
TRBV4-1	.	CASSQGNEQFF
TRBV7-2	TRBD1	CASSYSGTGDYRF
TRBV4-1	TRBD2	CASSQVGTSRVRDTQYF
TRBV29-1	.	CSVVDKYTEAFF
TRBV30	.	CAGERGRRERYNEQFF
TRBV5-1	TRBD2	CASSSPTSGRGVYNEQFF
TRBV6-5	.	CASSSSWGTDTQYF
TRBV10-3	TRBD1	CAISESKTGGDQPQHF
TRBV18	.	CASSPSSQTASTDTQYF
TRBV27	.	CASGPGLRQYEQYF
TRBV5-1	.	CASSSGNSGNTIYF
TRBV18	.	CASSPGGLQFF
TRBV7-3	.	CASSPTSFGEQFF
TRBV5-1	.	CASSVDSNTEAFF
TRBV5-1	TRBD1	CASSPGTAQETQYF
TRBV28	TRBD2	CASSQTSGIAKNIQYF
TRBV18	.	CASSPLGDSGGNTIYF
TRBV20-1	.	CSASYQETQYF
TRBV5-1	.	CASSLGGIQPQHF
TRBV11-2	TRBD2	CASSLVSSGGEWAQYF
TRBV6-6	TRBD1	CASIGTGIAGANVLTF
TRBV11-3	.	CASSLHSGTAYEQYF
TRBV29-1	TRBD2	CSVFGLAGEADTQYF
TRBV11-3	.	CASSLVTTGELFF
TRBV4-3	.	CASSQDQGEQFF
TRBV19	TRBD1	CASSPGQGVNQPQHF
TRBV5-1	TRBD1	CASRTVTGANYGYTF
TRBV4-2	.	CASSPHGGRATGDIQYF
TRBV7-9	.	CASSWDPNTEAFF
TRBV2	.	CASSNTGSETQYF
TRBV7-5	.	CARSLGAGGTDTEAFF
TRBV11-2	.	CASSKGTYLYEQYF
TRBV10-3	TRBD2	CAISESPTSGLNEQFF
TRBV5-4	TRBD2	CASSYASGSSVRETQYF
TRBV5-1	.	CASRLTREQYF
TRBV6-1	.	CASSEVAGDGYTF
TRBV11-2	TRBD1	CASSSSDRGPQYF
TRBV5-4	.	CASSPQGGRGDTQYF
TRBV5-4	.	CASSLGTAKISGANVLTF
TRBV21-1	.	CASISPQYHEQYF
TRBV4-1	TRBD2	CASSQQREGPLGNEQFF
TRBV28	TRBD1	CASTGTGNPLEQYF
TRBV4-1	.	CASSQATLSGLAVYEQYF
TRBV5-1	.	CASSLGLTDTQYF
TRBV9	.	CASSVEGFGYTF
TRBV7-2	.	CASSLELGLTDTQYF
TRBV5-1	TRBD2	CASSSSSGGSYEQYF
TRBV7-2	.	CASSFWGFGADTQYF
TRBV5-1	TRBD2	CASSPGTSGRLGRETQYF